This T cell receptor beta chain was identified during a study of CD8+ T cells in alopecia areata. Study-level results: Normal skin's resident alphabeta T cells are sequenced alongside lesional scalp T cells. Normal scalp showed lower clonality than lesional scalp, especially alopecia totalis/universalis.

Concerning this clone itself: What it binds is unknown.

The researchers isolated CD4+ and CD8+ T cells from PBMCs by sorting. It was cDNA, reverse transcribed from extracted RNA, that served as the sequencing template. Sequenced by immunoSEQ multiplex PCR; TCRdb stores in-frame clones only, minus some. The sample yields approximately 150,000 clones, approximately 60% seen once. Germline V CDR1 and CDR2: SEHNR, FQNEAQ (reference sequence). The CDR3 has 15 residues. V trimming: 4 bases; J trimming: 3 bases; junction bases outside the gene matches: 5. Sequenced: CD4+ T cells sorted from blood. This clonotype originated in a human donor in good health. The chain links TRBV7-9 to TRBJ2-5, with 10 nucleotides matching TRBD1. The CDR3 nucleotides are TGTGCCAGCAGCTCCGGGACAGGGGAGAAAGAGACCCAGTACTTC. It specifies CASSSGTGEKETQYF.